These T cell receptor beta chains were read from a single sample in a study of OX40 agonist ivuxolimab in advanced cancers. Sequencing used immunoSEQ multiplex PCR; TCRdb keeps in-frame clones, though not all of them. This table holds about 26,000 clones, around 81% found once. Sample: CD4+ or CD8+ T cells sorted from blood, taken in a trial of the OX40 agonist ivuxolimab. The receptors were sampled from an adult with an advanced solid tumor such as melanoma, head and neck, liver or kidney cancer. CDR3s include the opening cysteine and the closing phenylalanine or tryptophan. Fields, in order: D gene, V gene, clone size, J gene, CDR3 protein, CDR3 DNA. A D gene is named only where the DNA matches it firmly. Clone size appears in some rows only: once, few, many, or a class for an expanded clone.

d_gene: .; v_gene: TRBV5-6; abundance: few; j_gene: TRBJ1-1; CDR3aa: CASSRIGTRAFF; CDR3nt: TGTGCCAGCAGTCGCATCGGGACACGAGCTTTCTTT
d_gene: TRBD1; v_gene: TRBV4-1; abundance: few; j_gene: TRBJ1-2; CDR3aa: CASSQIQGNYGYTF; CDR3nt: TGCGCCAGCAGCCAAATACAGGGGAACTATGGCTACACCTTC
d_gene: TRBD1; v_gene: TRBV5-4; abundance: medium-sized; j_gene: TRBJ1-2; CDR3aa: CASSSRGQGGYTF; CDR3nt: TGTGCCAGCAGCTCAAGGGGACAGGGAGGCTACACCTTC
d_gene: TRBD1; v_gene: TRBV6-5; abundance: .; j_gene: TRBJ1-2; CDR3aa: CASSYLQGADGYTF; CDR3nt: TGTGCCAGCAGTTACTTACAGGGGGCCGATGGCTACACCTTC
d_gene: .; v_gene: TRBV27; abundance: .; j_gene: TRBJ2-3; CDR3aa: CASSSYRQESTDTQYF; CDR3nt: TGTGCCAGCAGTTCCTACCGGCAGGAGAGCACAGATACGCAGTATTTT
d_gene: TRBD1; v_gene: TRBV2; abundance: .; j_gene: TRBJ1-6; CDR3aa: CASRSFGQGDSPLHF; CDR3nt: TGTGCCAGCAGGAGCTTTGGACAGGGTGATTCACCCCTCCACTTT
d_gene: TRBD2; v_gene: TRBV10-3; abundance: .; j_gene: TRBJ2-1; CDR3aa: CAIIRTSGGYNEQFF; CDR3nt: TGTGCCATCATTCGGACTAGCGGGGGGTACAATGAGCAGTTCTTC
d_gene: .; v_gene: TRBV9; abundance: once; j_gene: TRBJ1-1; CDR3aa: CASSVGDRGEAFF; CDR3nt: TGTGCCAGCAGCGTGGGGGATAGGGGTGAAGCTTTCTTT
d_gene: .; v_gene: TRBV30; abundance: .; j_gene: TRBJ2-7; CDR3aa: CAWSVLDYEQYF; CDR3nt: TGTGCCTGGAGTGTACTCGACTACGAGCAGTACTTC
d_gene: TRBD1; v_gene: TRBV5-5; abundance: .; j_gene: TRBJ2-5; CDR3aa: CASSSTGGEETQYF; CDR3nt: TGTGCCAGCAGCTCGACAGGGGGTGAGGAGACCCAGTACTTC
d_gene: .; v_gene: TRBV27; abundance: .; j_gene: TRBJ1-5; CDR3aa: CASSPHRNQPQHF; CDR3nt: TGTGCCAGCAGCCCTCACAGAAATCAGCCCCAGCATTTT
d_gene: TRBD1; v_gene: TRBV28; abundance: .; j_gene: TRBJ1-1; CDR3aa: CASRLQGVDEAFF; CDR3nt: TGTGCCAGCAGGTTACAGGGGGTGGATGAAGCTTTCTTT